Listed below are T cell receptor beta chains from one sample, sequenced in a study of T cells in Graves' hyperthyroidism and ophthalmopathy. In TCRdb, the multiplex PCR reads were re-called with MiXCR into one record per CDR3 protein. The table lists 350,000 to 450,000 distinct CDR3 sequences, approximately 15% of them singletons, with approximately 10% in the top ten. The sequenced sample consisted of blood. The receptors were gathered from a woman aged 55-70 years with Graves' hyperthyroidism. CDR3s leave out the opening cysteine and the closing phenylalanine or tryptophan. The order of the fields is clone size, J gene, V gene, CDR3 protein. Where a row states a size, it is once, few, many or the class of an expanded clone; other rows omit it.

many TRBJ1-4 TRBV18 ASSPPQGQAEKLF
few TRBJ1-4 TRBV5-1 ASSSTGDGEKLF
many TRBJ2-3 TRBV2 ASSVTDTQY
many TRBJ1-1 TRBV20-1 SARGALNTEAF
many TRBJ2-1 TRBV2 ASSDTPGREVEQF
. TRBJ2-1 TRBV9 ASSVAGGSYNEQF
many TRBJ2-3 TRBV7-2 ASSASGLADTQY
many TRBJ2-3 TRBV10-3 AISDRTTTPDTQY
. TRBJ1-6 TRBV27 ASSGSSYNSPLH
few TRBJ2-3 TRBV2 ASSKVAGVASLADTQY
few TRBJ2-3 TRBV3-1 ASSRDWVGTDTQY
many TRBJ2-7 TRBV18 ASSPLGSGTGSHEQY
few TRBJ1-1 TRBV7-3 ASSPGQSSNEAF
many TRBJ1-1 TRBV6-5 ASSYGPGYTEAF
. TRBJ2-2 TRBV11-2 ASSLRDPLSTGELF
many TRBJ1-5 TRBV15 ATSRGSGWDQPQH
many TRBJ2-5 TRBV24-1 ATRDRARETQY
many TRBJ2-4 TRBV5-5 ASSSHGGQGANIQY
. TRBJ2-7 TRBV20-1 SAPALAGGYEQY
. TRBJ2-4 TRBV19 ASSIGQGARAKNIQY
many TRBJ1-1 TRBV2 ASRAEQGATEAF
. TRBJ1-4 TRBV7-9 ASSRRNIEKLF
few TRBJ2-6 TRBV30 AWSSQYSGANVLT
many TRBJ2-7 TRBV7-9 ASSGGLAGARSSYEQY
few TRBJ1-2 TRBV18 ASSPPGTGGAYGYT
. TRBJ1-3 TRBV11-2 ASSLDLGGAGNTIY
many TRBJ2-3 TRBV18 ASSPFYASTDTQY
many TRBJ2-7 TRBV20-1 SASRGAKYEQY
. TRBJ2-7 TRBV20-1 SARPTGVDEQY
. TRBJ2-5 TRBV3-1 ASSRPGTKQETQY
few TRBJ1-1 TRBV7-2 ASSSTGYTEAF
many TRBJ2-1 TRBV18 ASSPPRVAGERGNEQF
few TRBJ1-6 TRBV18 ASSPRGPPEAPLH
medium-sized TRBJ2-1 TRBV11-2 ASSLEGGRGSSEQF
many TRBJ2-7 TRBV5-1 ASSLFGTGANEQY
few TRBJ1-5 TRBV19 ASSMATRGNQPQH
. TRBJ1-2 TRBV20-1 SARDSGVKYGYT
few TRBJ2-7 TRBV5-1 ASSLFGTGGNEQY
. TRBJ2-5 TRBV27 ASSLSGASGRVH
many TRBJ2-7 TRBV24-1 ATSDAGGSDEQY
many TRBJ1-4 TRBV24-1 ATSDSRGYEKLF
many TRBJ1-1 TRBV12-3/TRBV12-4 ASTGGRAGIEAF
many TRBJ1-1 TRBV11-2 ASSVAMNTEAF
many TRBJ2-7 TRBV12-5 ASGLGTGRDEQY
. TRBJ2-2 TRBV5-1 ASSGPTGTTGELF
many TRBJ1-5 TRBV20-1 GGKADSNQPQH
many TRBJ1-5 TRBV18 ASSPQVSRDQPQH
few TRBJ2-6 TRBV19 ASNRPLSGANVLT
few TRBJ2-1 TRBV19 ASSIVLGNEQF
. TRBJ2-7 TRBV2 AKKRDRDSDYEQY
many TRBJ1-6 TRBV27 ASSLIRNNSPLH
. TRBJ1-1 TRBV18 ASSRRDLDTEAF